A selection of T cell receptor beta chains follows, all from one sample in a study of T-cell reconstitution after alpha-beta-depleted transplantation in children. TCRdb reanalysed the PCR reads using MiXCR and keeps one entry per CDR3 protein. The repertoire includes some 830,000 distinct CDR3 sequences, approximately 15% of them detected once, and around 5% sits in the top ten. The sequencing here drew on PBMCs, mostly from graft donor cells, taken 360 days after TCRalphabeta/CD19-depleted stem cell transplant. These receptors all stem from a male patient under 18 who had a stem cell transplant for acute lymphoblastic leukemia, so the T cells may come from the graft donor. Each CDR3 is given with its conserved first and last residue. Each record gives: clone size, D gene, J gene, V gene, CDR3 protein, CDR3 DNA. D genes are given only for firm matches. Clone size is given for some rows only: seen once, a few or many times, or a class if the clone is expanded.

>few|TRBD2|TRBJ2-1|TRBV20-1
CSARAMTSGLWNEQFF
TGCAGTGCTAGGGCCATGACTAGCGGTCTTTGGAATGAGCAGTTCTTC
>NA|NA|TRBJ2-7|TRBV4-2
CASSQGIGLSDYEQYF
TGTGCCAGCAGCCAAGGTATAGGGTTGTCAGACTACGAGCAGTACTTC
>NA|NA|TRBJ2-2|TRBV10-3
CAISGGRNFGELFF
TGTGCCATCAGTGGAGGGCGGAATTTCGGGGAGCTGTTTTTT
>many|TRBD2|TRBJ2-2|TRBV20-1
CSARPGTSSGELFF
TGCAGTGCTAGACCCGGGACTAGCTCCGGGGAGCTGTTTTTT
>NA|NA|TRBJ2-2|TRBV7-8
CASSLSLGARRSTGELFF
TGTGCCAGCAGCTTAAGTCTGGGGGCGAGAAGGTCGACCGGGGAGCTGTTTTTT
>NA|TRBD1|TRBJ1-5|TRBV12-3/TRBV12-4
CASSSRAGGFGNQPQHF
TGTGCCAGCAGTTCTAGAGCAGGGGGCTTCGGCAATCAGCCCCAGCATTTT
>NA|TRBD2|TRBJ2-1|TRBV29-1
CSVDGRRHNEQFF
TGCAGCGTTGACGGGAGGCGCCACAATGAGCAGTTCTTC
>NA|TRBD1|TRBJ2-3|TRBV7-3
CASSPDRVTDTQYF
TGTGCCAGCAGCCCGGACAGGGTCACAGATACGCAGTATTTT
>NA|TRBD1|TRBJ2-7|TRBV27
CASSARRGQGLREQYF
TGTGCCAGCAGTGCCCGTCGGGGACAGGGGTTGAGGGAGCAGTACTTC
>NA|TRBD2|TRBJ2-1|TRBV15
CATSREGLAGNEQFF
TGTGCCACCAGCAGAGAAGGACTAGCGGGAAATGAGCAGTTCTTC
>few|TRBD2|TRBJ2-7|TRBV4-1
CASSQDQRLAGSYEQYF
TGCGCCAGCAGCCAAGACCAGAGACTAGCGGGATCCTACGAGCAGTACTTC
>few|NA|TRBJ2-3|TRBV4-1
CASRRPSTDTQYF
TGCGCCAGCAGAAGGCCTAGCACAGATACGCAGTATTTT
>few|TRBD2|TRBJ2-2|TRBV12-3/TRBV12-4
CASRPSTSPGELFF
TGTGCCAGCAGACCCTCGACTAGCCCCGGGGAGCTGTTTTTT
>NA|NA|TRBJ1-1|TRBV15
CATSRDLLSPLHEAFF
TGTGCCACCAGCAGAGACCTACTTAGCCCACTCCATGAAGCTTTCTTT
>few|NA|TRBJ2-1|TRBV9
CASSAGHSYNEQFF
TGTGCCAGCAGCGCCGGACACTCCTACAATGAGCAGTTCTTC
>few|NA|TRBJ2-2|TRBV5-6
CASSYDRRAVTGELFF
TGTGCCAGCAGCTACGACAGGAGGGCGGTCACCGGGGAGCTGTTTTTT
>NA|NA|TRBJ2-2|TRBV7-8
CASSLALGGELFF
TGTGCCAGCAGCTTAGCCTTGGGCGGGGAGCTGTTTTTT
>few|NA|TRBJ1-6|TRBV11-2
CASSSYSPLHF
TGTGCCAGCAGCTCATATTCACCCCTCCACTTT
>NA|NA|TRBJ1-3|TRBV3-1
CASSQDAGPKGNTIYF
TGTGCCAGCAGCCAAGATGCAGGCCCTAAGGGAAACACCATATATTTT
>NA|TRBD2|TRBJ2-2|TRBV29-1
CSVRTSGIDTGELFF
TGCAGCGTTCGGACTAGCGGGATAGACACCGGGGAGCTGTTTTTT
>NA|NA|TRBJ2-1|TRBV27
CASSLFLGPVNNEQFF
TGTGCCAGCAGTTTATTCTTAGGTCCAGTGAACAATGAGCAGTTCTTC
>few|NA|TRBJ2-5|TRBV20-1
CTGEVLKTQYF
TGCACGGGGGAGGTCTTGAAGACCCAGTACTTC
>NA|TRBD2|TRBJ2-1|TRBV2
CASRNPGLAVIDEQFF
TGTGCCAGCAGGAACCCGGGACTAGCGGTTATCGATGAGCAGTTCTTC
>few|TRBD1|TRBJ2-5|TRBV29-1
CSVVYVGQEKETQYF
TGCAGCGTCGTTTACGTAGGACAGGAGAAGGAGACCCAGTACTTC
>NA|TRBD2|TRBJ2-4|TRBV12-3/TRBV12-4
CASSLAGTSGRRAAKNIQYF
TGTGCCAGCAGTTTAGCTGGGACTAGCGGGAGGAGGGCGGCCAAAAACATTCAGTACTTC
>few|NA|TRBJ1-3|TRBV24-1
CATSDRSNSGNTIYF
TGTGCCACCAGTGATCGAAGCAACTCTGGAAACACCATATATTTT
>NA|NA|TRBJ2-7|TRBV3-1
CASSQALRQYYEQYF
TGTGCCAGCAGCCAAGCCCTTCGCCAATACTACGAGCAGTACTTC
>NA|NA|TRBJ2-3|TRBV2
CASSDSGNTQYF
TGTGCCAGCAGCGACTCCGGAAATACGCAGTATTTT
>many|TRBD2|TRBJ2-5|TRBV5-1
CASSNGGGESQYF
TGCGCCAGCAGCAACGGGGGAGGGGAGTCCCAGTACTTC
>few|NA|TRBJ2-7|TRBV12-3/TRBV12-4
CASSLTGSVEQYF
TGTGCCAGCAGTTTAACGGGAAGCGTCGAGCAGTACTTC
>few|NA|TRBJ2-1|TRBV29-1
CSVGQVLRHNEQFF
TGCAGCGTTGGTCAGGTATTGAGGCACAATGAGCAGTTCTTC
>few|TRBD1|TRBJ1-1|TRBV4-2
CASSQIQILPGQKNTEAFF
TGTGCCAGCAGCCAGATCCAAATACTTCCGGGACAGAAGAACACTGAAGCTTTCTTT
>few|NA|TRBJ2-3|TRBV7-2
CASSRYTSTDTQYF
TGTGCCAGCAGCCGCTATACTAGCACAGATACGCAGTATTTT
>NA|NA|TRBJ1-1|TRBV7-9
CASSFRQTNTEAFF
TGTGCCAGCAGCTTCCGACAGACGAACACTGAAGCTTTCTTT
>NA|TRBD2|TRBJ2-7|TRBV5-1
CASSLGLVTSGSYEQYF
TGCGCCAGCAGCTTGGGCCTAGTGACTAGCGGTTCCTACGAGCAGTACTTC
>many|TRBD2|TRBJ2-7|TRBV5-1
CASSLRLAGTYEQYF
TGTGCCAGCAGCTTGAGACTAGCGGGGACCTACGAGCAGTACTTC
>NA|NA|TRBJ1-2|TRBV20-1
CSASLGRGYGYTF
TGCAGTGCTAGTCTGGGACGTGGGTATGGCTACACCTTC
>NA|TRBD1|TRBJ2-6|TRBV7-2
CASSPTGQGTGANVLTF
TGTGCCAGCAGCCCTACGGGACAGGGGACTGGGGCCAACGTCCTGACTTTC
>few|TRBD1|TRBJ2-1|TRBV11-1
CASSSDRAPGNSYNEQFF
TGTGCCAGCAGCTCGGACAGGGCGCCGGGGAACTCCTACAATGAGCAGTTCTTC
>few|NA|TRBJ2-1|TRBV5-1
CASSPRRPRGAQDNEQFF
TGCGCCAGCAGCCCCCGCCGCCCACGGGGGGCGCAGGACAATGAGCAGTTCTTC
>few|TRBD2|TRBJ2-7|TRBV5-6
CASRVSPGLAGGEEQYF
TGTGCCAGCAGGGTCTCGCCGGGACTAGCGGGCGGCGAGGAGCAGTACTTC
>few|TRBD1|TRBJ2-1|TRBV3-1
CASSQPRDRGYNEQFF
TGTGCCAGCAGCCAACCCCGGGACAGGGGATACAATGAGCAGTTCTTC
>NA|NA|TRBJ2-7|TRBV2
CASSVAIQYF
TGTGCCAGCAGTGTGGCAATACAGTACTTC
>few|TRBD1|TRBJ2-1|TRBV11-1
CASSLARTRGKKPNNEQFF
TGTGCCAGCAGCTTAGCTCGTACCAGGGGGAAGAAACCTAACAATGAGCAGTTCTTC
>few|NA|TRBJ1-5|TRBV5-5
CASSTWGRVGQPQHF
TGTGCCAGCAGCACTTGGGGCAGGGTAGGACAGCCCCAGCATTTT
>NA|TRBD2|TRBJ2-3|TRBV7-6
CASSRLAVDTQYF
TGTGCCAGCTCCCGACTAGCGGTAGATACGCAGTATTTT
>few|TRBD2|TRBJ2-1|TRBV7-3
CASSLRTSGRVEQFF
TGTGCCAGCAGCTTAAGAACTAGCGGGAGAGTTGAGCAGTTCTTC